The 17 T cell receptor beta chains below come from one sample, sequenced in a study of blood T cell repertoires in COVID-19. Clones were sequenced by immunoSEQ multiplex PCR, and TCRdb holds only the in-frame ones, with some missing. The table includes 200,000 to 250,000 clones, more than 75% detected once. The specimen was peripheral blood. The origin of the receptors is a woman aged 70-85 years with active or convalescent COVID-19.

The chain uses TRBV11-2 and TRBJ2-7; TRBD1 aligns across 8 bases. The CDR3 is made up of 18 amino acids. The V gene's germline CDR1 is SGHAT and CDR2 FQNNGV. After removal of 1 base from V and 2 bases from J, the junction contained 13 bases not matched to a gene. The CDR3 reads CASSLAPTGVPLPYEQYF. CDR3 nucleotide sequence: TGTGCCAGCAGCTTAGCTCCGACAGGGGTCCCTCTTCCCTACGAGCAGTACTTC.

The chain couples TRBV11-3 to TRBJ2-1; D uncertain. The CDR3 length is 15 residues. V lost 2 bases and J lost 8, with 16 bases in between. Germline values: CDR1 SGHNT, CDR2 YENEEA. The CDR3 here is CASSLSTSEWDEQFF. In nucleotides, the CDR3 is TGTGCCAGCAGCTTATCTACCAGCGAGTGGGATGAGCAGTTCTTC.

The CDR3 is CASSQDLEVLNEQFF. The CDR3 coding sequence is TGCGCCAGCAGCCAAGATTTAGAAGTCCTAAATGAGCAGTTCTTC. V gene TRBV4-3 combines with J gene TRBJ2-1; no firm D call. The CDR3 is 15 residues long. Trimming took 0 bases from V and 7 from J, leaving 13 bases between them. Germline-derived CDR1 and CDR2 are LGHNA and YSLEER.

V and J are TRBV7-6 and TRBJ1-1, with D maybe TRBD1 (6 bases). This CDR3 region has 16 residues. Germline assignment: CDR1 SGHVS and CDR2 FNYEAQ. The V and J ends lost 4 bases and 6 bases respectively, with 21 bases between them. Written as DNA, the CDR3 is TGTGCCAGCAGCTCCGCTCCCCGACAGGAAGGACCTGAAGCTTTCTTT. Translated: CASSSAPRQEGPEAFF.

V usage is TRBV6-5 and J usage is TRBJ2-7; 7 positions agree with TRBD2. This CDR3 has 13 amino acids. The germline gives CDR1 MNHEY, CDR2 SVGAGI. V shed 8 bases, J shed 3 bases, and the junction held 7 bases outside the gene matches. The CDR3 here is CASQSGADYEQYF. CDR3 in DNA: TGTGCCAGCCAGAGCGGGGCCGACTACGAGCAGTACTTC.

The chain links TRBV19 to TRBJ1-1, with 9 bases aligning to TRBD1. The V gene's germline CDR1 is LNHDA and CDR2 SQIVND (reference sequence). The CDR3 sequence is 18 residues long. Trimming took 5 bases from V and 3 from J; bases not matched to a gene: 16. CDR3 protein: CASSAIPGTGFKDTEAFF. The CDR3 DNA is TGTGCCAGTAGTGCGATTCCCGGGACAGGGTTCAAGGACACTGAAGCTTTCTTT.

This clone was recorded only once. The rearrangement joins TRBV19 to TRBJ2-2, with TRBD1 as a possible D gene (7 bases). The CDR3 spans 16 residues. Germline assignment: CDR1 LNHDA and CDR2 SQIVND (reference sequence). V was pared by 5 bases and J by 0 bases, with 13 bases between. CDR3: CASSEIRGANTGELFF. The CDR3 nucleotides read TGTGCCAGTAGTGAAATCAGGGGGGCGAACACCGGGGAGCTGTTTTTT. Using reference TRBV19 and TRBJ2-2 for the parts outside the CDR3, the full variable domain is DGGITQSPKYLFRKEGQNVTLSCEQNLNHDAMYWYRQDPGQGLRLIYYSQIVNDFQKGDIAEGYSVSREKKESFPLTVTSAQKNPTAFYLCASSEIRGANTGELFFGEGSRLTVL.

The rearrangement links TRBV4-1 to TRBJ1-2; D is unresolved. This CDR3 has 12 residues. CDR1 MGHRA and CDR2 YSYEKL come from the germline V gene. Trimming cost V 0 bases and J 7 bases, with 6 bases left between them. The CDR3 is CASSQDWSGYTF. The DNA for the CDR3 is TGCGCCAGCAGCCAAGACTGGAGTGGCTACACCTTC.

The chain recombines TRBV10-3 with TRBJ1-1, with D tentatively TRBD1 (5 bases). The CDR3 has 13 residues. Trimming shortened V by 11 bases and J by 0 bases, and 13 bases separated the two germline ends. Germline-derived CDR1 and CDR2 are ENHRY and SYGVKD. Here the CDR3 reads CALKDSLNTEAFF. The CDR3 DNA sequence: TGTGCCCTCAAAGACAGCTTGAACACTGAAGCTTTCTTT.

The CDR3 sequence: CASTHTGLEAFF. In DNA, the CDR3 is TGTGCCAGTACCCACACGGGACTTGAAGCTTTCTTT. The genes are TRBV19 and TRBJ1-1; TRBD1 is a possible D gene (5 bases). V was cut by 7 bases and J by 7 bases, with 13 bases left in between. Germline CDR1 reads LNHDA; CDR2 reads SQIVND (reference sequence). The CDR3 is made up of 12 amino acids.

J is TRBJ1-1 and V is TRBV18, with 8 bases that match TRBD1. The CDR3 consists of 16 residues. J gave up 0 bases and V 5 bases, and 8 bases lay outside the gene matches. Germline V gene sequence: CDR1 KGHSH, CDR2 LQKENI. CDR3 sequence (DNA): TGTGCCAGCTCAACCCTGAGACAGGGGTTGAACACTGAAGCTTTCTTT. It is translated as CASSTLRQGLNTEAFF.

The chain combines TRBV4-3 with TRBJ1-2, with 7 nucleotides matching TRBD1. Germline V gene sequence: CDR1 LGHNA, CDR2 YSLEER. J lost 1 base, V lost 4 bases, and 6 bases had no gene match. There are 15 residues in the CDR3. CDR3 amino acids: CASSLTDRDNYGYTF. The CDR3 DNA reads TGCGCCAGCAGCCTAACTGACAGGGATAACTATGGCTACACCTTC.

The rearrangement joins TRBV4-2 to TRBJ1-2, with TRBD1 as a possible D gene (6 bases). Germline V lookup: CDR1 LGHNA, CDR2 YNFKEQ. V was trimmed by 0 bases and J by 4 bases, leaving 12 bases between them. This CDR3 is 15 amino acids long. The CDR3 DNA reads TGTGCCAGCAGCCAAGATCTTGGGGGCGGCTATGGCTACACCTTC. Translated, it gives CASSQDLGGGYGYTF.

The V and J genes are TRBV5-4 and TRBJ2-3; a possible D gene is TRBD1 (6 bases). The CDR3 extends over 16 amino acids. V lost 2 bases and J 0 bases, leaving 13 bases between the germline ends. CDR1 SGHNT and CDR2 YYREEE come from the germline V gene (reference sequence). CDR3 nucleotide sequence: TGTGCCAGCAGCTTAGGACAGACAGCTAGCACAGATACGCAGTATTTT. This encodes CASSLGQTASTDTQYF.

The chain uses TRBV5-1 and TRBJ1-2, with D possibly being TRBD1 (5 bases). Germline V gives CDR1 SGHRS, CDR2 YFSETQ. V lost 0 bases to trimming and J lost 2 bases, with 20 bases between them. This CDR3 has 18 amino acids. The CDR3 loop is CASSLALQAVNANYGYTF. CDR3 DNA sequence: TGCGCCAGCAGCTTGGCCTTACAGGCCGTGAATGCGAACTATGGCTACACCTTC.

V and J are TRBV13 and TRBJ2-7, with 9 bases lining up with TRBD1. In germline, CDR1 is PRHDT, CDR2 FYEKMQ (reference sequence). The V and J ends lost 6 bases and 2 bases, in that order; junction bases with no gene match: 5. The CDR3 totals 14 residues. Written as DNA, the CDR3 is TGTGCCAGCAGGACAACAGGGGGCGCCTACGAGCAGTACTTC. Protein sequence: CASRTTGGAYEQYF.

The CDR3 loop reads CASSFLAGVGEAFF. In DNA, the CDR3 is TGTGCCAGCAGTTTCCTTGCGGGGGTGGGTGAAGCTTTCTTT. The chain combines TRBV6-5 with TRBJ1-1; possibly TRBD1 for D (5 bases). Per germline, CDR1 MNHEY and CDR2 SVGAGI. The CDR3 runs 14 residues. V gave up 4 bases and J gave up 7 bases, with 16 bases separating them.